A single sample gave rise to the 20 T cell receptor beta chains below, sequenced in a study of blood T cells in healthy people across ages. The use of a sample-barcoded 5' primer and a J-beta primer mix characterized a second PCR of about 6 to 11 cycles. Each CDR3 protein is one row after TCRdb ran MiXCR on the 5' RACE reads. This sample yields under 2,000,000 distinct CDR3 sequences, of which approximately 50% are seen a single time; around 2.1% belongs to the top ten. The source material was blood. The receptors shown here come from a woman between 40 and 55 years old in good health.

Worth noting for this clonotype: The junction departs from germline at one end; a sequencing error may be responsible. The chain joins TRBV11-1 to TRBJ2-5; the D is unclear. The CDR3 length is 13 residues. Germline-derived CDR1 and CDR2 are SGHAT and FQDESV (reference sequence). This chain's CDR3 is CGSRGRYQETQYF. CDR3 DNA: TGTGGCAGCCGAGGACGGTACCAAGAGACCCAGTACTTC. The complete variable domain, with remaining parts taken from reference TRBV11-1 and TRBJ2-5, reads EAEVAQSPRYKITEKSQAVAFWCDPISGHATLYWYRQILGQGPELLVQFQDESVVDDSQLPKDRFSAERLKGVDSTLKIQPAELGDSAMYLCGSRGRYQETQYFGPGTRLLVL.

In its sample, this clonotype was seen a few times. V gene TRBV5-1 combines with J gene TRBJ2-3, with D tentatively TRBD2 (6 bases). The CDR3 totals 16 residues. Trimming shortened V by 3 bases and J by 0 bases, and 14 bases separated the two germline ends. Germline lookup yields CDR1 SGHRS and CDR2 YFSETQ. The CDR3 nucleotides are TGCGCCAGCAGCTCGGGGCTAGCGTATAGCACAGATACGCAGTATTTT. This encodes CASSSGLAYSTDTQYF. Complete variable domain (other parts from reference TRBV5-1 and TRBJ2-3): KAGVTQTPRYLIKTRGQQVTLSCSPISGHRSVSWYQQTPGQGLQFLFEYFSETQRNKGNFPGRFSGRQFSNSRSEMNVSTLELGDSALYLCASSSGLAYSTDTQYFGPGTRLTVL.

The chain employs TRBV6-6 and TRBJ2-3, with D perhaps matching TRBD2 (7 bases). The V end lost 6 bases, the J end lost 6 bases, and 19 bases lay between the germline ends. The CDR3 consists of 15 residues. The V gene's germline CDR1 is MNHNY and CDR2 SVGAGI (reference sequence). The DNA for the CDR3 is TGTGCCAGCAGGGGAGGGGGACTCCTCTCGGATACGCAGTATTTT. Protein product: CASRGGGLLSDTQYF.

V and J are TRBV7-9 and TRBJ1-1; no definite D call. This CDR3 has 11 residues. CDR1 is SEHNR and CDR2 is FQNEAQ in the germline V gene (reference sequence). V was cut by 5 bases and J by 8 bases, with 9 bases left in between. The CDR3: CASSRASEAFF. CDR3 coding DNA: TGTGCCAGCAGCCGGGCTTCGGAAGCTTTCTTT.

In its sample, this clonotype was seen a few times. The chain recombines TRBV7-8 with TRBJ2-7; the match to TRBD2 covers 8 bases. The CDR3 is made up of 15 amino acids. Germline values: CDR1 SGHVS, CDR2 FQNEAQ. Losses at the gene ends were 5 bases for V and 4 bases for J; bases not matched to a gene: 10. The CDR3 protein is CASSPERGPQYEQYF. The CDR3 DNA is TGTGCCAGCAGCCCCGAGCGGGGGCCTCAATACGAGCAGTACTTC.

This clonotype was picked up a small number of times. The chain recombines TRBV4-3 with TRBJ1-5; 9 nucleotides match TRBD1. With 2 bases clipped from V and 6 bases from J, the junction kept 2 bases outside the gene matches. Germline V CDR1 and CDR2: LGHNA, YSLEER. The CDR3 runs 14 residues. CDR3 bases: TGCGCCAGCAGCCAAAACAGGGGGCCTCAGCCCCAGCATTTT. Protein product: CASSQNRGPQPQHF.

V usage is TRBV3-1 and J usage is TRBJ2-7; tentative D call: TRBD1 (6 bases). From germline, CDR1 is LGHDT and CDR2 YNNKEL (reference sequence). Trimming stripped 4 bases from V and 6 bases from J, with 13 bases between. The CDR3 runs to 13 residues. The CDR3 sequence: CASSRRGLGEQYF. In DNA form, the CDR3 reads TGTGCCAGCAGCCGCAGGGGTTTAGGCGAGCAGTACTTC.

The rearrangement links TRBV20-1 to TRBJ1-2, with unresolved D. The CDR3 has 12 residues. Trimming took off 1 base at V and 2 bases at J, with 5 bases between the two ends. The V gene's germline CDR1 is DFQATT and CDR2 SNEGSKA (reference sequence). For the CDR3, the DNA is TGCAGTGCTAGAGCACTAAACTATGGCTACACCTTC. The encoded protein is CSARALNYGYTF.

The J gene is TRBJ2-7, the V gene TRBV29-1; D is uncertain. This CDR3 contains 12 residues. V was clipped by 7 bases and J by 0 bases, with 10 bases between them. Germline V lookup: CDR1 SQVTM, CDR2 ANQGSEA. CDR3 residues: CSAGPGSYEQYF. Written as DNA, the CDR3 is TGCAGCGCGGGCCCCGGCTCCTACGAGCAGTACTTC.

V usage is TRBV11-2 and J usage is TRBJ2-1; 9 nucleotides agree with TRBD1. Germline CDR1 is SGHAT and CDR2 is FQNNGV. Trimming at V came to 5 bases and at J to 12 bases, leaving 20 bases not matched to a gene. This CDR3 is 17 amino acids long. The CDR3, as DNA: TGTGCCAGCAGCCCAACAGGGACAGGGAGCCCCTTGAGCGGGCAGTTCTTC. As protein: CASSPTGTGSPLSGQFF.

The rearrangement joins TRBV9 to TRBJ2-1, with 8 bases aligning to TRBD2. Germline V gives CDR1 SGDLS, CDR2 YYNGEE. V was clipped by 3 bases and J by 8 bases; unmatched bases: 4. The CDR3 runs 13 residues. CDR3: CASSGGLAYEQFF. CDR3 DNA: TGTGCCAGCAGCGGAGGACTAGCCTATGAGCAGTTCTTC. Drawing the rest from reference TRBV9 and TRBJ2-1, the complete variable domain is DSGVTQTPKHLITATGQRVTLRCSPRSGDLSVYWYQQSLDQGLQFLIQYYNGEERAKGNILERFSAQQFPDLHSELNLSSLELGDSALYFCASSGGLAYEQFFGPGTRLTVL.

V gene TRBV25-1 combines with J gene TRBJ2-3; 8 nucleotides align to TRBD2. This CDR3 has 18 amino acids. With 3 bases clipped from V and 2 bases from J, the junction kept 13 bases outside the gene matches. From germline, CDR1 is MGHDK and CDR2 SYGVNS. CDR3 coding DNA: TGTGCCAGCAGTGATGGGGCCTTGGCGGGGGGCCTCACAGATACGCAGTATTTT. It yields the protein CASSDGALAGGLTDTQYF.

The rearrangement joins TRBV5-6 to TRBJ2-6; 7 positions agree with TRBD2. The V gene's germline CDR1 is SGHDT and CDR2 YYEEEE. This CDR3 has 16 amino acids. The junction had 6 bases not matched to a gene; V was cut back by 2 bases and J by 4 bases. The DNA of the CDR3 is TGTGCCAGCAGCTTAAACGGGGGGACCGGGGCCAACGTCCTGACTTTC. It specifies CASSLNGGTGANVLTF.

This clonotype has a handful of counts. The genes are TRBV7-9 and TRBJ1-2; 8 nucleotides align to TRBD1. The V gene end was trimmed by 5 bases and the J gene end by 4 bases; junction bases not matched to a gene: 15. The CDR3 sequence is 17 residues long. Looked up from germline, CDR1 is SEHNR and CDR2 is FQNEAQ (reference sequence). CDR3 residues: CASSLSGTGLGGYGYTF. The CDR3 nucleotides read TGTGCCAGCAGCCTATCCGGGACAGGCTTAGGGGGCTATGGCTACACCTTC.

The CDR3 DNA sequence: TGTGCCAGCAATCCGGACAGGGTAGGCGGCGACACCTTC. Protein product: CASNPDRVGGDTF. The chain carries TRBV6-2 or TRBV6-3 and TRBJ1-2; 8 bases fit TRBD1. Germline CDR1 is MNHEY and CDR2 is SVGEGT. There are 13 residues in the CDR3. With 7 bases clipped from V and 12 bases from J, the junction kept 13 bases outside the gene matches.

V usage is TRBV20-1 and J usage is TRBJ2-7; TRBD2 matches 10 bases. Germline CDR1 DFQATT, CDR2 SNEGSKA (reference sequence). The length of the CDR3 is 16 residues. V gave up 6 bases and J gave up 7 bases; unmatched junction bases: 18. CDR3 DNA: TGCAGTGCCGGGACTAGCGCTGTGAATTGGTTCTATGAGCAGTACTTC. The encoded protein is CSAGTSAVNWFYEQYF.

This clonotype appeared once. The rearrangement joins TRBV15 to TRBJ1-2; D unclear. The ends were cut back, 0 bases at V and 8 bases at J, with 10 bases in the middle. Germline V gene lookup returns CDR1 LNHNV and CDR2 YYDKDF (reference sequence). The CDR3 length is 13 residues. CDR3: CATSRDVHSGYTF. Here the CDR3 DNA reads TGTGCCACCAGCAGAGATGTCCACAGCGGCTACACCTTC.

The chain carries TRBV29-1 and TRBJ2-3; 7 bases fit TRBD2. The junction had 10 bases not matched to a gene; V was cut back by 7 bases and J by 3 bases. The CDR3 totals 14 residues. Germline values: CDR1 SQVTM, CDR2 ANQGSEA. CDR3: CSALARGETDTQYF. The CDR3 DNA sequence: TGCAGCGCCCTAGCCCGGGGGGAGACAGATACGCAGTATTTT.

The chain is built from TRBV7-2 and TRBJ1-2, with D possibly TRBD1 on 6 matching bases. The V gene lost 4 bases and the J gene lost 4 bases, with 19 bases spanning the gap. The CDR3 covers 16 residues. CDR1 SGHTA and CDR2 FQGNSA come from the germline V gene. The CDR3 here is CASSSPGQGTPYGYTF. CDR3 DNA: TGTGCCAGCAGCTCACCGGGACAAGGTACCCCCTATGGCTACACCTTC.

In this sample, this clonotype turned up a few times. The chain employs TRBV7-3 and TRBJ1-2, with 8 bases that match TRBD1. The CDR3 covers 14 residues. CDR1 is SGHTA, CDR2 FQGTGA, per germline. V gave up 2 bases and J gave up 7 bases; unmatched junction bases: 6. The CDR3 DNA follows: TGTGCCAGCAGCTTATCAGGGGGCCCATTTGGCTACACCTTC. Amino acids: CASSLSGGPFGYTF. The full variable domain, rest sourced from reference TRBV7-3 and TRBJ1-2, is GAGVSQTPSNKVTEKGKYVELRCDPISGHTALYWYRQSLGQGPEFLIYFQGTGAADDSGLPNDRFFAVRPEGSVSTLKIQRTERGDSAVYLCASSLSGGPFGYTFGSGTRLTVV.